This TCR beta chain was found in a study of T cells expressing NK-cell markers (dated by TCRdb to the early 2020s). About the full investigation: In sorted CD3+CD56+NKG2C+, CD3+CD56+NKG2C- and CD3+CD56-NKG2C+ T-cell subsets from several donors, TCR beta-chain repertoires were profiled. Of the eight sequenced donors, seven were found to be HCMV-seropositive and one was found to be HCMV-seronegative. The eight sequenced donors were randomly selected healthy volunteers, three men and five women. Sequencing of the libraries produced 2 x 150 bp reads on Illumina HiSeq 2000/2500, MiSeq or NextSeq. Broader findings and caveats from the paper: Whether the expanded NKG2C-expressing T cell clones were specific for HCMV antigens was left unclear. In 5 to 7 donors, the dominant CD3+CD56+NKG2C+ clonotypes ranked among the top 10 CD8+ clonotypes, making up about 1.0-8% of CD8+ T cells. Those dominant clonotypes were again the most abundant among CD3+CD56-NKG2C+ cells in a handful of donors, at about 28.3-60.1%.

The CDR3 contains 16 residues, cysteine and phenylalanine counted. DNA for this receptor is not on file. Reading the germline V gene gives CDR1 MNHEY and CDR2 SVGAGI. Sequencing took place on an Illumina HiSeq 2000. The TCR beta cDNA libraries were made using 5'RACE template switching, a step that added both a universal primer site and unique molecular identifiers. Synthesis of cDNA was primed from the TCR beta constant segment and was followed by two consecutive PCR amplification steps. In the paper's pipeline: MIGEC was used to demultiplex reads and group reads by UMI, and MiTCR was used to assemble and quantify clonotypes. To exclude erroneous sequences, any TCR cDNA sequence not supported by at least two reads was discarded. The tcR package was used for downstream repertoire analysis, and clonotypes were matched across fractions by CDR3 nucleotide sequence plus V segment. Antigen specificity was annotated against VDJdb with VDJmatch, allowing one amino acid substitution in CDR3. TCRdb reprocessed the public reads and reports one entry per CDR3 protein sequence, without DNA. These V and J calls derive from TCRdb rather than the authors' analysis. The sample table includes some 340,000 distinct CDR3 sequences. Together, the top ten hold roughly 5.2% of the sample.

Comments on this clonotype: The specificity of this receptor is unknown.

A commercial ELISA kit detecting HCMV-specific IgG in serum was used to determine HCMV serostatus. Ficoll density gradient centrifugation was used to isolate peripheral blood mononuclear cells from blood. Recombination linked TRBV6-5 to TRBJ1-2; without DNA, the TCRdb call of TRBD1 cannot be checked. The sample comprised blood T cells: a sorted CD56 or NKG2C T cell subset, CD4+ or CD8+ T cells, or bulk PBMC T cells (not recorded which). The sequence was obtained from a man aged 18-69 years in good health. The CDR3 amino acid sequence is: CASSYSRQYSNYGYTF.